This TCR beta chain comes out of a study of pediatric ulcerative colitis (dated by TCRdb to between 2017 and 2020). About the full investigation: Of the ulcerative colitis patients, seven or eight had pancolitis and two had left-sided colitis, and histology in every patient was consistent with ulcerative colitis. From fewer than ten newly diagnosed, treatment-naive pediatric ulcerative colitis patients and a few non-IBD control children, paired blood and rectal samples were collected. The Pediatric Ulcerative Colitis Activity Index classified a couple of patients as having mild disease, four as having moderate disease and three as having acute severe colitis.

To note about this clone: This clone's antigen is unknown. There are no base qualities to consult, and no much larger clone falls within one base.

Using the immunoSEQ TRB Survey service, rearranged CDR3 beta regions were amplified from genomic DNA with multiplex V and J primers. Survey-level sequencing depth of up to 500,000 reads per sample was used to keep depth equal across samples. The libraries were purified and pooled, then sequenced using Illumina technology. In the original analysis: Productive clonality, sample overlap, pairwise scatters, CDR3 beta length, V/D/J gene usage and productiveness were assessed with immunoSEQ online tools. Alongside Shannon and Simpson indices, calculated diversity was computed as the number of unique rearrangements divided by total templates, multiplied by 100. Z-score normalized data were analyzed by principal component analysis with the R prcomp function and the ggbiplot package. Morisita's index was used to measure clonal overlap between blood and rectum within each subject. As stored in TCRdb, this immuneACCESS dataset retains in-frame rearrangements with V and J assigned. A fraction of the clones does not appear; measured against another copy, unresolved V genes explain less than half of the discrepancy, and the remainder lacks a known reason. V, J and clone size were drawn from that table, and D and trimming were deduced from the DNA. Within this sample are 40,000 to 55,000 clones, with under 80% of them counted one time only. The top ten clonotypes cover over 3% of the sample.

During colonoscopy, one to two pinch biopsies were obtained from the rectum for research purposes. No immunosuppressive medication had been given to the ulcerative colitis patients before the diagnostic colonoscopy. Before DNA was isolated, the rectal biopsies underwent proteinase K digestion. The Wizard kit (Promega) was used to extract genomic DNA from the blood and intestinal samples. The study at large found these results: Repertoires were derived from total lymphocyte DNA, so rare subsets such as regulatory T cells may have patterns not reflected. The healthy control group was small, with only four individuals. Two rectal CDR3 clonotypes turned up in every ulcerative colitis patient but in none of the controls. Blood-derived T cells may have been included in the rectal pinch biopsies, particularly in patients with overt colitis. Autologous blood-rectal clonal overlap was significantly higher in ulcerative colitis patients than in controls, suggesting increased T cell trafficking to inflamed tissue. Features of the rectal repertoire distinguished controls, mild-moderate colitis patients and acute severe colitis patients, and in acute severe colitis rectal diversity was lower because of clonal expansions. For technical reasons, blood samples from a couple of patients gave substantially fewer templates, and these samples were excluded from the blood-rectal overlap analysis.

The germline V gene encodes CDR1 SQVTM and CDR2 ANQGSEA. V lost 7 bases and J lost 5 bases, and the count of bases not matched to a germline gene is 10. The CDR3 runs 14 residues from the cysteine to the phenylalanine. This entry keeps only the CDR3 DNA: 42 bases, framed from base 1. The TCR originated in a girl aged 10-17 years with moderate ulcerative colitis. Recombination linked TRBV29-1 to TRBJ2-2; 7 junctional bases match TRBD1. Specimen: gut tissue. The CDR3 here reads CSAVTGMVTGELFF. The DNA sequence is as follows: TGCAGCGCTGTGACAGGGATGGTTACCGGGGAGCTGTTTTTT.